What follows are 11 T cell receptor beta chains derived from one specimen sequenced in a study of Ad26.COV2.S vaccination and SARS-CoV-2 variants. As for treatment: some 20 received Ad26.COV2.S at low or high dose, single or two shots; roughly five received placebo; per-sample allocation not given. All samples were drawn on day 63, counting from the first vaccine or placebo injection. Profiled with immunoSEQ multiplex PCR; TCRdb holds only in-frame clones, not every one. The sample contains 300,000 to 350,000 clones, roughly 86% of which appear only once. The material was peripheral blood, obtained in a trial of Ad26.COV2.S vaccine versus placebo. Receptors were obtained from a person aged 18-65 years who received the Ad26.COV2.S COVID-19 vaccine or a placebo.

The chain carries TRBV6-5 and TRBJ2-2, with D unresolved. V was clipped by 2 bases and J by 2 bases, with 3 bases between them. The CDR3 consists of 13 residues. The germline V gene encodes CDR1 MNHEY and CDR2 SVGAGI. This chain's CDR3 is CASSYQNTGELFF. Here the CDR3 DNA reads TGTGCCAGCAGTTACCAAAACACCGGGGAGCTGTTTTTT.

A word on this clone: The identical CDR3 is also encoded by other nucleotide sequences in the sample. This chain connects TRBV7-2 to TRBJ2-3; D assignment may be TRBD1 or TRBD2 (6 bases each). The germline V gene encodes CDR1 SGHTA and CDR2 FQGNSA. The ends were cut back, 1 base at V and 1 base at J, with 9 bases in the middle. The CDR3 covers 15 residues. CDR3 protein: CASSLDGGRTDTQYF. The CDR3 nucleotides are TGTGCCAGCAGCTTAGACGGGGGCCGCACAGATACGCAGTATTTT. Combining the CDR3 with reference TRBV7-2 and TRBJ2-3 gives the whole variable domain GAGVSQSPSNKVTEKGKDVELRCDPISGHTALYWYRQSLGQGLEFLIYFQGNSAPDKSGLPSDRFSAERTGGSVSTLTIQRTQQEDSAVYLCASSLDGGRTDTQYFGPGTRLTVL.

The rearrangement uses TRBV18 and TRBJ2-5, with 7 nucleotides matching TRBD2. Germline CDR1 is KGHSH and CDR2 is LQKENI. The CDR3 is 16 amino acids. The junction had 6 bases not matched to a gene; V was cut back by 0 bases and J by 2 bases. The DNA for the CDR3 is TGTGCCAGCTCACCACCGTCGGGGGGAATTCAAGAGACCCAGTACTTC. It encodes CASSPPSGGIQETQYF.

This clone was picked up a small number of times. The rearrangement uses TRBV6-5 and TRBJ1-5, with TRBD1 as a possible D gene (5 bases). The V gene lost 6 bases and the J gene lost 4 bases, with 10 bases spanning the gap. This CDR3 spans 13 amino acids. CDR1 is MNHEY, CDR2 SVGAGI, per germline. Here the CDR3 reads CASRFDSNQPQHF. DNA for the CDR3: TGTGCCAGCAGGTTTGACAGTAATCAGCCCCAGCATTTT.

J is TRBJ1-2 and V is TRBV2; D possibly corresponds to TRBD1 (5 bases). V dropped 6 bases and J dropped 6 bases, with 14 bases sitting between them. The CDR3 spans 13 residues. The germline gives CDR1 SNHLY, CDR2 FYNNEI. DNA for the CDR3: TGTGCCAGCAGGGAGACAGAGAAGAATGGCTACACCTTC. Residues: CASRETEKNGYTF.

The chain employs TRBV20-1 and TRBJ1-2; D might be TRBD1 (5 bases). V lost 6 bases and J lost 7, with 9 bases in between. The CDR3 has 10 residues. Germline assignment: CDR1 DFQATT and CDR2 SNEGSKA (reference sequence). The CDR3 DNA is TGCAGTGCAAAGACAGTTGGCTACACCTTC. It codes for CSAKTVGYTF.

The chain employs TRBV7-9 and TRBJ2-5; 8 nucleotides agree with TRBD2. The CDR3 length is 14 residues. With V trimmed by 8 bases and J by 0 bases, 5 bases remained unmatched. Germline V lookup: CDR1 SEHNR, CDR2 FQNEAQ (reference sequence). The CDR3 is CASQRERYQETQYF. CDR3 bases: TGTGCCAGCCAGCGGGAGAGGTACCAAGAGACCCAGTACTTC. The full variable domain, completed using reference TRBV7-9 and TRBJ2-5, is DTGVSQNPRHKITKRGQNVTFRCDPISEHNRLYWYRQTLGQGPEFLTYFQNEAQLEKSRLLSDRFSAERPKGSFSTLEIQRTEQGDSAMYLCASQRERYQETQYFGPGTRLLVL.

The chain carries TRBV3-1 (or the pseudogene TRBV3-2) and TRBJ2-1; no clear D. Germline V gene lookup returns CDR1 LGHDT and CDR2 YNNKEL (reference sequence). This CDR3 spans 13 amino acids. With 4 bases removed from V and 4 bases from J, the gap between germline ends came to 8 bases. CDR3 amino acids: CASSPLSYNEQFF. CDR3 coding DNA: TGTGCCAGCAGCCCATTATCATACAATGAGCAGTTCTTC.

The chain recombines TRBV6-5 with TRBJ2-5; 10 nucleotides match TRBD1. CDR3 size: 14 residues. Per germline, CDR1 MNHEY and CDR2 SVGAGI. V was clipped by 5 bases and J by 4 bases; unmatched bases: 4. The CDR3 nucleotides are TGTGCCAGCAGTCAGACAGGGGGCGGAGAGACCCAGTACTTC. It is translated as CASSQTGGGETQYF.

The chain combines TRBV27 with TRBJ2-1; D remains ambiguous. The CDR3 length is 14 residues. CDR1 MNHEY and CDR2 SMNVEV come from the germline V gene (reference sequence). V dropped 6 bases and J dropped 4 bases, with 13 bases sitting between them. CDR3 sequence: CASSPARQYNEQFF. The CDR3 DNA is TGTGCCAGCAGCCCAGCAAGGCAGTACAATGAGCAGTTCTTC.

For the CDR3, the DNA is TGTGCCATCAGTGACCTTGGCAGACCGAACACTGAAGCTTTCTTT. Residues: CAISDLGRPNTEAFF. The gene calls are TRBV10-3 and TRBJ1-1; D remains ambiguous. Germline V lookup: CDR1 ENHRY, CDR2 SYGVKD. Trimming stripped 3 bases from V and 1 base from J, with 12 bases between. This CDR3 is 15 amino acids long.